The TCR beta chain described here comes from a study of T-cell memory formation after mild COVID-19. Study context: TCR clusters showed largely donor specificity. Study-wide results and limits: Clones contracting day 15 to 85 were balanced CD4/CD8; later expanders leaned CD4+.

On this clonotype: Antigen: not known.

Each CDR3 protein gets one entry after TCRdb re-called the 5' RACE reads with MiXCR. This table holds around 500,000 distinct CDR3 sequences, approximately 18% found once. Sequenced input: PBMCs or a T cell subset sorted from them (not recorded which). This TCR was sampled from an adult woman who had mild COVID-19 (a few samples of this study predate the infection). Cell type and time point are not known.

CDR3 in DNA: TGTGCCAGCTCACCACTCGCTCTAGAAGAGACCCAGTACTTC. Its protein is CASSPLALEETQYF. The J gene is TRBJ2-5, the V gene TRBV18; D unclear. This CDR3 is built from 14 residues. Germline CDR1 is KGHSH and CDR2 is LQKENI. V lost 1 base to trimming and J lost 3 bases, with 9 bases between them. Complete variable domain (other parts from reference TRBV18 and TRBJ2-5): NAGVMQNPRHLVRRRGQEARLRCSPMKGHSHVYWYRQLPEEGLKFMVYLQKENIIDESGMPKERFSAEFPKEGPSILRIQQVVRGDSAAYFCASSPLALEETQYFGPGTRLLVL.